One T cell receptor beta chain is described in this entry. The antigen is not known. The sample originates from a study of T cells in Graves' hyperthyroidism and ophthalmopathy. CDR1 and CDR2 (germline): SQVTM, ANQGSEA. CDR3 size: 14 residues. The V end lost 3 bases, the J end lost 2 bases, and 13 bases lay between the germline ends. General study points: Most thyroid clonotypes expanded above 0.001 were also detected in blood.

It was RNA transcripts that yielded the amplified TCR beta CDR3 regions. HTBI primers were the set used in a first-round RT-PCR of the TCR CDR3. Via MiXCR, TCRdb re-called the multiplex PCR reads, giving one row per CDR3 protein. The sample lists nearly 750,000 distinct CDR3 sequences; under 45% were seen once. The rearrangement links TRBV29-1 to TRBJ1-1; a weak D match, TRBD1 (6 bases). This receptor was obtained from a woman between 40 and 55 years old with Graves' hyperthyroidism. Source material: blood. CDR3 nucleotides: TGCAGCGTTGATCTGACGGACAGTAACACTGAAGCTTTCTTT. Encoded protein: CSVDLTDSNTEAFF.